This T cell receptor beta chain comes out of a study of cytomegalovirus exposure and HLA in healthy donors. Deletions cut 2 bases from V and 6 bases from J, with 11 bases between. In germline, CDR1 is LNHDA, CDR2 SQIVND (reference sequence). This CDR3 has 14 residues. To note about this clone: Antigen specificity is unknown.

Researchers ran the PCR with 60 Vbeta and 13 Jbeta primers. Using immunoSEQ multiplex PCR, the repertoire was profiled, and TCRdb retains in-frame clones only, with some absent. The sample gives around 150,000 clones, about three quarters of which show up once; less than 2% is in the top ten. Study-wide results and limits: An Asian-associated ancestry cluster reportedly showed fewer N-insertions than the approximately 660-donor mean in a later analysis. More than 150 TCR beta chains were listed as cytomegalovirus-associated.

The clonotype comes from a man aged 40-49 years in good health and CMV-seronegative. V and J are TRBV19 and TRBJ2-1; tentatively, D is TRBD1 (5 bases). Sequencing used PBMCs. The CDR3 loop is CASSISGHSNEQFF. The CDR3 DNA reads as TGTGCCAGTAGTATATCAGGACACTCCAATGAGCAGTTCTTC.